The 13 T cell receptor beta chains below were found in one sample sequenced in a study of T cells after yellow fever vaccination. Using its own MiXCR run on the 5' RACE reads, TCRdb lists one record per CDR3 protein. The data hold more than 450,000 distinct CDR3 sequences, with less than 25% observed a single time. The sequenced sample was PBMCs, obtained more than 20 days after the first yellow fever vaccination. These receptors were collected from a young man who received the YFV17D yellow fever vaccine.

The chain uses TRBV7-2 and TRBJ2-2; D might be TRBD1 (5 bases). The CDR3 totals 15 residues. Germline V CDR1 and CDR2: SGHTA, FQGNSA. Trimming pared 1 base from V and 4 bases from J, leaving 10 bases between. The CDR3 is CASSLGGAATGELFF. The CDR3 region has the DNA TGTGCCAGCAGCTTAGGTGGGGCGGCCACCGGGGAGCTGTTTTTT.

The rearrangement joins TRBV12-3 or TRBV12-4 to TRBJ1-5, with 8 bases that match TRBD1. The J segment lost 2 bases and the V segment lost 3 bases, leaving 12 bases of the junction unmatched. This CDR3 has 18 residues. The DNA of the CDR3 is TGTGCCAGCAGTTTTGCCAGGGGGCGCCTGGGTGGCAATCAGCCCCAGCATTTT. This sequence encodes CASSFARGRLGGNQPQHF.

This clonotype was found a few times. V usage is TRBV5-5 and J usage is TRBJ2-2; no reliable D call. Trimming cost V 0 bases and J 5 bases, with 11 bases left between them. CDR3 length equals 15 residues. Germline V gene lookup returns CDR1 SGHKS and CDR2 YYEKEE (reference sequence). This CDR3 reads CASSLAYVETGELFF. CDR3 in DNA: TGTGCCAGCAGCTTGGCCTACGTAGAGACCGGGGAGCTGTTTTTT.

This clonotype was counted only a few times. The chain links TRBV6-5 to TRBJ2-7; D not certain. The V gene's germline CDR1 is MNHEY and CDR2 SVGAGI. Trimming took 0 bases from V and 2 from J, leaving 8 bases between them. CDR3 length equals 14 residues. This chain's CDR3 is CASSYSRPPYEQYF. The CDR3 bases are TGTGCCAGCAGTTACTCCCGGCCCCCCTACGAGCAGTACTTC.

There are a few counts of this clonotype. The V call is TRBV20-1, the J call TRBJ2-3; D not resolved. CDR3 length: 16 amino acids. V lost 4 bases and J 8 bases, leaving 25 bases between the germline ends. The germline CDR1 and CDR2 sequences are DFQATT and SNEGSKA (reference sequence). The CDR3 spells CSANDPSNSPTGTQYF. CDR3 nucleotides: TGCAGTGCTAACGACCCGAGCAATTCACCTACGGGTACGCAGTATTTT.

This clonotype was detected many times. This chain joins TRBV5-1 and TRBJ2-3; a weak D match, TRBD2 (6 bases). This CDR3 spans 15 amino acids. Between the trimmed V and J ends, which lost 0 bases and 4 bases, there was a span of 12 bases. Per the germline V gene, CDR1 is SGHRS and CDR2 is YFSETQ. In DNA form, the CDR3 reads TGCGCCAGCAGCTTGGCGACTAGACAACCAGATACGCAGTATTTT. Translation: CASSLATRQPDTQYF.

The gene calls are TRBV3-1 and TRBJ2-4; D gene ambiguous. Trimming cost V 2 bases and J 8 bases, with 4 bases left between them. This CDR3 region has 11 residues. Germline assignment: CDR1 LGHDT and CDR2 YNNKEL (reference sequence). The CDR3 sequence is CASSQFDIQYF. CDR3 sequence (DNA): TGTGCCAGCAGCCAATTCGACATTCAGTACTTC. Supplemented by reference TRBV3-1 and TRBJ2-4, the full variable domain reads DTAVSQTPKYLVTQMGNDKSIKCEQNLGHDTMYWYKQDSKKFLKIMFSYNNKELIINETVPNRFSPKSPDKAHLNLHINSLELGDSAVYFCASSQFDIQYFGAGTRLSVL.

The chain has TRBV5-1 and TRBJ2-5; 12 nucleotides agree with TRBD2. Trimming removed 1 base from V and 5 bases from J; junction bases left unmatched: 9. CDR3 length equals 17 residues. Germline loops: CDR1 SGHRS, CDR2 YFSETQ. The CDR3 here is CASSLFASGGAAETQYF. The CDR3 bases are TGCGCCAGCAGCTTGTTCGCTAGCGGGGGGGCCGCGGAGACCCAGTACTTC. Based on the CDR3 plus reference TRBV5-1 and TRBJ2-5, the full variable domain is KAGVTQTPRYLIKTRGQQVTLSCSPISGHRSVSWYQQTPGQGLQFLFEYFSETQRNKGNFPGRFSGRQFSNSRSEMNVSTLELGDSALYLCASSLFASGGAAETQYFGPGTRLLVL.

This clonotype was recorded a few times. This sequence joins TRBV29-1 and TRBJ1-4; 8 nucleotides line up with TRBD1. CDR3 size: 13 residues. From germline, CDR1 is SQVTM and CDR2 ANQGSEA. With 7 bases clipped from V and 8 bases from J, the junction kept 9 bases outside the gene matches. CDR3 sequence (DNA): TGCAGCGCCGAGAGGCAGGGGGCCGAAAAACTGTTTTTT. It specifies CSAERQGAEKLFF. The full variable domain, in which reference TRBV29-1 and TRBJ1-4 provide the parts outside the CDR3, is SAVISQKPSRDICQRGTSLTIQCQVDSQVTMMFWYRQQPGQSLTLIATANQGSEATYESGFVIDKFPISRPNLTFSTLTVSNMSPEDSSIYLCSAERQGAEKLFFGSGTQLSVL.

The V gene is TRBV7-9, the J gene TRBJ2-5; D gene uncertain. The V end was cut by 3 bases, the J end by 1 base, with 6 bases between. Germline V CDR1 and CDR2: SEHNR, FQNEAQ (reference sequence). The CDR3 sequence is 13 residues long. CDR3 nucleotide sequence: TGTGCCAGCAGCTTTATGTCCCAAGAGACCCAGTACTTC. Its translation is CASSFMSQETQYF.

The J gene is TRBJ2-3, the V gene TRBV20-1, with D tentatively TRBD2 (5 bases). Trimming shortened V by 6 bases and J by 8 bases, and 15 bases separated the two germline ends. The CDR3 consists of 12 residues. Germline lookup yields CDR1 DFQATT and CDR2 SNEGSKA (reference sequence). The CDR3 DNA reads as TGCAGTGCCCCTCCCCGCGGAGGTACGCAGTATTTT. Translation: CSAPPRGGTQYF.

The chain employs TRBV7-2 and TRBJ1-2; D uncertain. Germline CDR1 SGHTA, CDR2 FQGNSA. This CDR3 region has 15 residues. Trimming pared 5 bases from V and 5 bases from J, leaving 18 bases between. The CDR3 spells CASSPRGWQAYGYTF. DNA of the CDR3: TGTGCCAGCAGCCCCCGTGGATGGCAGGCATATGGCTACACCTTC.

This clonotype was observed a handful of times. The chain uses TRBV18 and TRBJ1-6, with 9 bases lining up with TRBD1. This CDR3 is built from 17 residues. V gave up 5 bases and J gave up 6 bases; unmatched junction bases: 11. Germline lookup yields CDR1 KGHSH and CDR2 LQKENI. CDR3 nucleotide sequence: TGTGCCAGCTCATCCTCAACAGGGGGCTCTGCTAATTCACCCCTCCACTTT. Encoded protein: CASSSSTGGSANSPLHF.